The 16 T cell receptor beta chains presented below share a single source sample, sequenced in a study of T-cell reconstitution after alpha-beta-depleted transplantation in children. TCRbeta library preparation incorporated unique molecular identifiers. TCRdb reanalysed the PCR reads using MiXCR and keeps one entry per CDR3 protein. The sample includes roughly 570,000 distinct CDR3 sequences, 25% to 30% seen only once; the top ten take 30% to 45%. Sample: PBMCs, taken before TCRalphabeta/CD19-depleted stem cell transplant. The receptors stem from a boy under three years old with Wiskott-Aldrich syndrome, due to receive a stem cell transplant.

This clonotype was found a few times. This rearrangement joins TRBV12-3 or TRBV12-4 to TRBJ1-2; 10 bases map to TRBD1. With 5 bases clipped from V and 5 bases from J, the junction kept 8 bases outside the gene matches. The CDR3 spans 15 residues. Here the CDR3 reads CASSIEGQGPYGYTF. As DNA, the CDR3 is TGTGCCAGCAGTATAGAGGGACAGGGGCCTTATGGCTACACCTTC.

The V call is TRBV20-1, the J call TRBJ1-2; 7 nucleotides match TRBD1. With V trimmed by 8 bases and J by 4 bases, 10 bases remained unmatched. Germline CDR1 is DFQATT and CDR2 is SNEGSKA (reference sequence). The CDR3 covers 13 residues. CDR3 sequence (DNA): TGCAGTATTATTGAGACAGGGAGCTATGGCTACACCTTC. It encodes CSIIETGSYGYTF.

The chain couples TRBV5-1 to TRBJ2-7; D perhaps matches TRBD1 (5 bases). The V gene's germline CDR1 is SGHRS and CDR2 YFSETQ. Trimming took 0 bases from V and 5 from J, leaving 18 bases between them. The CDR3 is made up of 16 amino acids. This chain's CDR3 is CASSLGTGTITHEQYF. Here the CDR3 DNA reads TGCGCCAGCAGCTTGGGAACAGGAACCATCACCCACGAGCAGTACTTC. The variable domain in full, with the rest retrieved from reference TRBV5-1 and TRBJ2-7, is KAGVTQTPRYLIKTRGQQVTLSCSPISGHRSVSWYQQTPGQGLQFLFEYFSETQRNKGNFPGRFSGRQFSNSRSEMNVSTLELGDSALYLCASSLGTGTITHEQYFGPGTRLTVT.

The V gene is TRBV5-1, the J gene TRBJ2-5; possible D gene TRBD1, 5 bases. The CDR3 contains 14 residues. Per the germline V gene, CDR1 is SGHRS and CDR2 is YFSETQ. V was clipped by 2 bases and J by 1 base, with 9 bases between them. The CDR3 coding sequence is TGCGCCAGCAGCTTCATTAGGGGCCAAGAGACCCAGTACTTC. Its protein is CASSFIRGQETQYF.

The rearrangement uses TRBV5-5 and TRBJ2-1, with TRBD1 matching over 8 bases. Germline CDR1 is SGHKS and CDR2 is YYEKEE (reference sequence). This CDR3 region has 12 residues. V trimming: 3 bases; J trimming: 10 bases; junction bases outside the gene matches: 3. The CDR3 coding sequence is TGTGCCAGCAGCTCGCAGGGGGCAGAGCAGTTCTTC. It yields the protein CASSSQGAEQFF. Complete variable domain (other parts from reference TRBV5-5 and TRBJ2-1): DAGVTQSPTHLIKTRGQQVTLRCSPISGHKSVSWYQQVLGQGPQFIFQYYEKEERGRGNFPDRFSARQFPNYSSELNVNALLLGDSALYLCASSSQGAEQFFGPGTRLTVL.

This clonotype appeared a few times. CDR3 sequence reads: CASSPKNVGRTDTQYF. The CDR3 coding sequence is TGTGCCAGCTCACCCAAAAATGTCGGGAGGACAGATACGCAGTATTTT. V usage is TRBV18 and J usage is TRBJ2-3; 7 nucleotides line up with TRBD2. Germline values: CDR1 KGHSH, CDR2 LQKENI. The J segment lost 3 bases and the V segment lost 3 bases, leaving 9 bases of the junction unmatched. This CDR3 has 16 residues.

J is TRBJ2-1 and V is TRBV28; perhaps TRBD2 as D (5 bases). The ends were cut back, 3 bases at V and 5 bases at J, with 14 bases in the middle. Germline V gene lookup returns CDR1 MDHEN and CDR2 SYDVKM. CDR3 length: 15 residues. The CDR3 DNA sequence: TGTGCCAGCAGTTTTCTGTCCGGGGATAACAATGAGCAGTTCTTC. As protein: CASSFLSGDNNEQFF.

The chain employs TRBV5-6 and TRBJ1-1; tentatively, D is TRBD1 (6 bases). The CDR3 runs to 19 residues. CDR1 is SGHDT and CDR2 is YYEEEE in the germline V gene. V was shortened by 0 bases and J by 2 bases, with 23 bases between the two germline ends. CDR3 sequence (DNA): TGTGCCAGCAGCTTGGTGCAGTCTATCTTGGGGGGCTCCAACACTGAAGCTTTCTTT. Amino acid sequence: CASSLVQSILGGSNTEAFF.

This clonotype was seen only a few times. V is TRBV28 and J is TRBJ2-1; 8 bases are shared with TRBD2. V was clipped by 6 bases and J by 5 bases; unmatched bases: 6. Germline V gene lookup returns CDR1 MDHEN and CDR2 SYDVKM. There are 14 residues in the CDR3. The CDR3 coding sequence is TGTGCCAGCAGCCTCTGGACTAGCCACAATGAGCAGTTCTTC. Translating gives CASSLWTSHNEQFF.

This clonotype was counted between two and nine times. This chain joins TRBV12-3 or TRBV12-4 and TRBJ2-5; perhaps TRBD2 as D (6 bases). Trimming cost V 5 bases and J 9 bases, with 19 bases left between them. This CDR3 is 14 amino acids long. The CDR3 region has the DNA TGTGCCAGCAGTCGACTAGGGGTGGGCTATGCCCAGTACTTC. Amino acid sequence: CASSRLGVGYAQYF.

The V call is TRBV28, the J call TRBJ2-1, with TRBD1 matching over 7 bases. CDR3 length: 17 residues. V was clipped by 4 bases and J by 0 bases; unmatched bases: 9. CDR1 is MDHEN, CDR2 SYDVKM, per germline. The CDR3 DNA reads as TGTGCCAGCAGTTCCTACCGGGACAGATTCTCCTACAATGAGCAGTTCTTC. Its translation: CASSSYRDRFSYNEQFF. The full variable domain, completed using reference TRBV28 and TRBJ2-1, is DVKVTQSSRYLVKRTGEKVFLECVQDMDHENMFWYRQDPGLGLRLIYFSYDVKMKEKGDIPEGYSVSREKKERFSLILESASTNQTSMYLCASSSYRDRFSYNEQFFGPGTRLTVL.

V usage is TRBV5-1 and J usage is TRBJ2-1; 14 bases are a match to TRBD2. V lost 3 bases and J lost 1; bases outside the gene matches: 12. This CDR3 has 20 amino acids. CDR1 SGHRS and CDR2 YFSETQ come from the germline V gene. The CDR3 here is CASSSLSGTSGRGSYNEQFF. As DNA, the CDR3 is TGCGCCAGCAGCTCCCTTAGTGGGACTAGCGGGAGAGGGTCCTACAATGAGCAGTTCTTC.

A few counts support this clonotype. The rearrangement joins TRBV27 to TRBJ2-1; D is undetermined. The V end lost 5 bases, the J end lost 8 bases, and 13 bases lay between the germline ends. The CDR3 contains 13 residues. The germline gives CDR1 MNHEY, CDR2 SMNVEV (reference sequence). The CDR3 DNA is TGTGCCAGCAGTCCGCTGTTCTTCGATGAGCAGTTCTTC. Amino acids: CASSPLFFDEQFF.

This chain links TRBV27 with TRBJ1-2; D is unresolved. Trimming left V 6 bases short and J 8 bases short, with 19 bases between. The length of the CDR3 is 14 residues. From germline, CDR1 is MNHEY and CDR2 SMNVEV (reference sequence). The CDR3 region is CASRSTGLTRGYTF. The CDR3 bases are TGTGCCAGCAGGTCCACGGGCCTAACCAGAGGCTACACCTTC.

The CDR3 is CASSKVRFLGYHNEQFF. The CDR3 DNA is TGTGCCAGCAGCAAAGTTCGTTTCTTAGGGTATCACAATGAGCAGTTCTTC. This chain uses TRBV21-1 with TRBJ2-1. TRBV21-1 counts as a pseudogene. This CDR3 is built from 17 residues.

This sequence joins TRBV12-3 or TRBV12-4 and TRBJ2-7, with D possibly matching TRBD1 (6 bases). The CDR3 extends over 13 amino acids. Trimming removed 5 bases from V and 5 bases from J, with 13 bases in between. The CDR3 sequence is CASSLTGMDEQYF. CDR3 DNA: TGTGCCAGCAGTCTCACAGGGATGGACGAGCAGTACTTC.